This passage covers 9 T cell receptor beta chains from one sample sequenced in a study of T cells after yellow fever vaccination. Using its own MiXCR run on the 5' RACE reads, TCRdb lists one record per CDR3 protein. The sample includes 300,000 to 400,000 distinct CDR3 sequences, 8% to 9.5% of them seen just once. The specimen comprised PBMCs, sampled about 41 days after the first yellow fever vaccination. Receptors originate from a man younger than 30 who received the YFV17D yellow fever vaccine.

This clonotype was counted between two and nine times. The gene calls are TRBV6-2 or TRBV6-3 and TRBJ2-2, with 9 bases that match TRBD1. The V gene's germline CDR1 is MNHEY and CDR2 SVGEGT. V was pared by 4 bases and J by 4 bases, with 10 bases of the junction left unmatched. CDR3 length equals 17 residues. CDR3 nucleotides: TGTGCCAGCAGTTCCTCGGGACAGGGAGGGACCACCGGGGAGCTGTTTTTT. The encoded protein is CASSSSGQGGTTGELFF.

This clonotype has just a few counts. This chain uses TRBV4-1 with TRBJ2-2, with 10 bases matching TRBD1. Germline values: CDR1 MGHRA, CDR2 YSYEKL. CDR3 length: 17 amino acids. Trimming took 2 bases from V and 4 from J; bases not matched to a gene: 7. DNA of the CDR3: TGCGCCAGCAGCCAAAGGCCAGGGACAGGGGCCACCGGGGAGCTGTTTTTT. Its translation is CASSQRPGTGATGELFF.

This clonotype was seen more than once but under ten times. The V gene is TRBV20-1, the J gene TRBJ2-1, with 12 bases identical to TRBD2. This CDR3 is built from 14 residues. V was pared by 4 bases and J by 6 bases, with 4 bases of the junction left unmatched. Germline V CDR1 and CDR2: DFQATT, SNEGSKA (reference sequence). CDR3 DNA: TGCAGTGCTACCTCTAGCGGGGGGGCCAATGAGCAGTTCTTC. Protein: CSATSSGGANEQFF.

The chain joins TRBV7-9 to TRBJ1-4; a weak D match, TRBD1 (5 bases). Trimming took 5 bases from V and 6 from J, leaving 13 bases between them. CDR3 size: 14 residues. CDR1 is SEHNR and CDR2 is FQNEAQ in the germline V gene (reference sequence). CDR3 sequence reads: CASSRIGADEKLFF. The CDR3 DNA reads TGTGCCAGCAGCCGTATAGGGGCGGATGAAAAACTGTTTTTT.

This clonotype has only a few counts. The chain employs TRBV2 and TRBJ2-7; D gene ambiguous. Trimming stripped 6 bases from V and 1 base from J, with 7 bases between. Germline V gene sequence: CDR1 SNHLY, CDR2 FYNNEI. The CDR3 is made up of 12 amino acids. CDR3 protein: CASRRQSYEQYF. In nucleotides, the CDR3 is TGTGCCAGCAGGAGGCAGTCCTACGAGCAGTACTTC.

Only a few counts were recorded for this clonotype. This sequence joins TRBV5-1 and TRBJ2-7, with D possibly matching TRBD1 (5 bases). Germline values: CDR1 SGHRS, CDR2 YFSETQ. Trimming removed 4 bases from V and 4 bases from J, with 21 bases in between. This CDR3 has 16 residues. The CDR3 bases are TGCGCCAGCAGCCTCTTGGGCGCAGGGCATTTATACGAGCAGTACGTC. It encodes CASSLLGAGHLYEQYV.

The CDR3 is CSASAQGEKLFF. CDR3 DNA: TGCAGTGCTAGTGCACAAGGGGAAAAACTGTTTTTT. J is TRBJ1-4 and V is TRBV20-1; D gene unclear. The germline CDR1 and CDR2 sequences are DFQATT and SNEGSKA (reference sequence). This CDR3 comprises 12 residues. Trimming left V 3 bases short and J 8 bases short, with 10 bases between.

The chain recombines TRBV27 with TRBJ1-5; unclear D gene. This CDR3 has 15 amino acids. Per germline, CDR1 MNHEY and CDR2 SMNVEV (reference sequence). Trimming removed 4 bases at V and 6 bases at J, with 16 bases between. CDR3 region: CASSSYRAVGQPQHF. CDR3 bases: TGTGCCAGCAGTTCATACAGAGCGGTCGGTCAGCCCCAGCATTTT.

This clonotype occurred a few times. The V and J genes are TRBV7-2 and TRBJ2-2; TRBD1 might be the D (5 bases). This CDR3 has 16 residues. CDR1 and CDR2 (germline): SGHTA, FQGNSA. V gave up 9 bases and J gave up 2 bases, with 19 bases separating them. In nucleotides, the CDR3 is TGTGCCAGTTACAATGCCGGGCAGGGTAACACCGGGGAGCTGTTTTTT. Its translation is CASYNAGQGNTGELFF.